The present TCR beta chain was sequenced within a study of blood T cell repertoires in COVID-19. About the study: Whether acute or convalescent, the COVID-19 samples came from the United States, Italy and Spain. From T cells, B-cell-depleted T cells, or PBMCs came the material, which was cDNA or gDNA.

Sequenced by immunoSEQ multiplex PCR; TCRdb stores in-frame clones only, minus some. The sample includes about 240,000 clones, approximately 86% of them seen just once. This clone appeared a few times. CDR1 and CDR2 from the germline V gene are GTSNPN and SVGIG (reference sequence). V lost 2 bases and J lost 1, with 9 bases in between. The CDR3 is made up of 14 amino acids. Those who participated ranged in age from roughly 18 to 90 years and resided in under 25 US areas. The specimen was PBMCs or T cells enriched from blood (not recorded which). The sequence derives from a woman between 40 and 50 years old with acute COVID-19. The V and J genes are TRBV30 and TRBJ2-1; D may be TRBD1 (5 bases). The CDR3 protein is CAWSPDSSYNEQFF. CDR3 DNA sequence: TGTGCCTGGAGTCCTGACAGTTCCTACAATGAGCAGTTCTTC.